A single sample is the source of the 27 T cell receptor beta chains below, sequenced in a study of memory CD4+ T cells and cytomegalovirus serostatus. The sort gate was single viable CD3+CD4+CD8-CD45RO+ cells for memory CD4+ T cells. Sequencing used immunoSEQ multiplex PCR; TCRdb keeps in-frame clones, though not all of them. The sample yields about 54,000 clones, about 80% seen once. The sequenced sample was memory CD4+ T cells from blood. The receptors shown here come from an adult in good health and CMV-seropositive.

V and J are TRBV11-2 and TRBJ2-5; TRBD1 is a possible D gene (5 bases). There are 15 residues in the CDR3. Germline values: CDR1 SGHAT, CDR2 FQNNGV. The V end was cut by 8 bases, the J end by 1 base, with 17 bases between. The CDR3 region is CASGRTDSRQETQYF. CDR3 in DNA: TGTGCCAGCGGCAGGACCGACAGCCGCCAAGAGACCCAGTACTTC.

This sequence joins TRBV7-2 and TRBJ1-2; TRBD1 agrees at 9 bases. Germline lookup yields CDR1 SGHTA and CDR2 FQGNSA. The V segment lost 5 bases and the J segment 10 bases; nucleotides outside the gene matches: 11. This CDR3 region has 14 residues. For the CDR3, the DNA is TGTGCCAGCAGCGGGACAGGGCGGGTAGCGGACTACACCTTC. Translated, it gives CASSGTGRVADYTF.

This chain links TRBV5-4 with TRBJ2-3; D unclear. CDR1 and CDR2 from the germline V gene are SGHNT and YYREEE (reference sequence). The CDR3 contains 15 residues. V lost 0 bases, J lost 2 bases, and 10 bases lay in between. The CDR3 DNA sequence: TGTGCCAGCAGCTTGGATCGAGGTCTCACAGATACGCAGTATTTT. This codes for CASSLDRGLTDTQYF.

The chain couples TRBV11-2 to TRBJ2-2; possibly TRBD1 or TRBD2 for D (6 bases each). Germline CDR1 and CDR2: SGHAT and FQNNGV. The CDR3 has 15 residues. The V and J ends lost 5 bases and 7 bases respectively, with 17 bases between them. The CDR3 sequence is CASSPTRRGDGELFF. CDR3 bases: TGTGCCAGCAGCCCCACCCGAAGGGGGGACGGGGAGCTGTTTTTT.

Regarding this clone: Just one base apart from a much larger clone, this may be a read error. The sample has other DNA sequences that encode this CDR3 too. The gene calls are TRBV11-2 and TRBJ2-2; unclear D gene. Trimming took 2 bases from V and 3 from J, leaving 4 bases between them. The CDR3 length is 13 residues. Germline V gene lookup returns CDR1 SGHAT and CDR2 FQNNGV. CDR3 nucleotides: TGTGCCAGCAGCTTAACGGACACCGGGGAGCTGTTTTTT. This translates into CASSLTDTGELFF. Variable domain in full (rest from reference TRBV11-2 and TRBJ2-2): EAGVAQSPRYKIIEKRQSVAFWCNPISGHATLYWYQQILGQGPKLLIQFQNNGVVDDSQLPKDRFSAERLKGVDSTLKIQPAKLEDSAVYLCASSLTDTGELFFGEGSRLTVL.

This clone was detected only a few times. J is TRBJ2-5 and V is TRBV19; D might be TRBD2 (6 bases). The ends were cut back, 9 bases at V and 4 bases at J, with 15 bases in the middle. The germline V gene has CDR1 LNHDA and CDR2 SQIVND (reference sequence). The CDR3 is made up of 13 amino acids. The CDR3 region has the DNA TGTGCCAGCGCTACGGTGGGGGGAGAGACCCAGTACTTC. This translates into CASATVGGETQYF.

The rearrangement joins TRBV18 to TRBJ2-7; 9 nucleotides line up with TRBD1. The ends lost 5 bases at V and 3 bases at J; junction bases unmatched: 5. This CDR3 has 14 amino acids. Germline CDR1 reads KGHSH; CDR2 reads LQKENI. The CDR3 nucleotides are TGTGCCAGCTCAAGTAGACAGGGGGTCTACGAGCAGTACTTC. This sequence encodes CASSSRQGVYEQYF.

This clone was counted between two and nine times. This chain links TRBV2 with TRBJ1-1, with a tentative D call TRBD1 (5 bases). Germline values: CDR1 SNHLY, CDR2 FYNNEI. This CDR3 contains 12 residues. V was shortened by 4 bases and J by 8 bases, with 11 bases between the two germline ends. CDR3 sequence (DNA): TGTGCCAGCAGTGGAGCGGGGACCGAAGCTTTCTTT. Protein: CASSGAGTEAFF.

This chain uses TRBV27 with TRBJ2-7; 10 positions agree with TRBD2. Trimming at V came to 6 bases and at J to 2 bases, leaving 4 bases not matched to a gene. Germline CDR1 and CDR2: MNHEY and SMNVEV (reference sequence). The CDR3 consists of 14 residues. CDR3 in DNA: TGTGCCAGCAGAGCACTAGCGGGGCCCTACGAGCAGTACTTC. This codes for CASRALAGPYEQYF.

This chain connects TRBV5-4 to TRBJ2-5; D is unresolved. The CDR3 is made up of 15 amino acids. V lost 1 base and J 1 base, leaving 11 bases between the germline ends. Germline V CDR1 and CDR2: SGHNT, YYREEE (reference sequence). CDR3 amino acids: CASSLYLGSQETQYF. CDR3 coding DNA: TGTGCCAGCAGCTTGTACCTAGGTTCCCAAGAGACCCAGTACTTC.

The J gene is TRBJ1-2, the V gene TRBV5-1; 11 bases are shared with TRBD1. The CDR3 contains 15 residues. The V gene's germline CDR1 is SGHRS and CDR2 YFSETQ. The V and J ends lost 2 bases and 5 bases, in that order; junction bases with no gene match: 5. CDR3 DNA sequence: TGCGCCAGCAGCTTAGACGGACAGGGGGCTTATGGCTACACCTTC. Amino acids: CASSLDGQGAYGYTF.

CDR3 residues: CASSPTGFPGTEAFF. In DNA form, the CDR3 reads TGTGCCAGCAGCCCAACAGGGTTCCCGGGCACTGAAGCTTTCTTT. The chain joins TRBV28 to TRBJ1-1; tentatively, D is TRBD1 (6 bases). V lost 6 bases, J lost 4 bases, and 18 bases lay in between. Germline lookup yields CDR1 MDHEN and CDR2 SYDVKM. The CDR3 extends over 15 amino acids.

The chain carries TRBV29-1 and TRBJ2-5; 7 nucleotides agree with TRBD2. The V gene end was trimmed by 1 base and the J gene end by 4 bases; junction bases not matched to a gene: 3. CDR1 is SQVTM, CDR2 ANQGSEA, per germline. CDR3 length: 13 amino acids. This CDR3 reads CSVEGEGRETQYF. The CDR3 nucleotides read TGCAGCGTTGAAGGGGAGGGGAGAGAGACCCAGTACTTC.

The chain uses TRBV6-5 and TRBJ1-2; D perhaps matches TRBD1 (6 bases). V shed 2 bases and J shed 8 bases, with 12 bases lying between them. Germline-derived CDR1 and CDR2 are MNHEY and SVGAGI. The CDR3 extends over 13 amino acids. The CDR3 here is CASSYGQGPGYTF. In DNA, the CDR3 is TGTGCCAGCAGTTACGGCCAGGGGCCCGGCTACACCTTC.

The CDR3 coding sequence is TGCGCCAGCAGCAGACTGGGTACAGATACGCAGTATTTT. Amino acids: CASSRLGTDTQYF. This chain links TRBV5-1 with TRBJ2-3, with D uncertain. With 4 bases removed from V and 3 bases from J, the gap between germline ends came to 9 bases. The CDR3 spans 13 residues. Germline V gene lookup returns CDR1 SGHRS and CDR2 YFSETQ.

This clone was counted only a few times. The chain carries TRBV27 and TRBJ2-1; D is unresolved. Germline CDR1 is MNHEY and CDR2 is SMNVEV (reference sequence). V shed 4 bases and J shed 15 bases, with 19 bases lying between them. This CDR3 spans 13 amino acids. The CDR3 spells CASSSSFYLSRFF. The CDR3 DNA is TGTGCCAGCAGTTCCTCCTTTTACCTGTCGCGGTTCTTC.

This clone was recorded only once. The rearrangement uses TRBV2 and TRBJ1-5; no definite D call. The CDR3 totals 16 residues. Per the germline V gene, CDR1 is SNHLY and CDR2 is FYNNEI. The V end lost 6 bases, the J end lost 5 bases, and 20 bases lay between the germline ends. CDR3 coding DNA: TGTGCCAGCAGGGGGAACTTAGTGGGTGGTCATCAGCCCCAGCATTTT. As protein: CASRGNLVGGHQPQHF.

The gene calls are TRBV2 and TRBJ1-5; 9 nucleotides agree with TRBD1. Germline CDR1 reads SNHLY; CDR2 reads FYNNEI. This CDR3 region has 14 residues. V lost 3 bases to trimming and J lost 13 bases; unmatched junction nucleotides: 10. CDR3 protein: CASSEGQGFVRQHF. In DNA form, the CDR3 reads TGTGCCAGCAGTGAGGGACAGGGCTTTGTCAGGCAGCATTTT.

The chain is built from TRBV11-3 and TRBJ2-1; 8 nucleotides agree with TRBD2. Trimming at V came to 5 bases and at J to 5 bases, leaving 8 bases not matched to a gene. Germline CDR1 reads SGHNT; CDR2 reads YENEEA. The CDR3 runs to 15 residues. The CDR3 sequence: CASSPSSGYNNEQFF. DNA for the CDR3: TGTGCCAGCAGCCCGTCTAGCGGGTATAACAATGAGCAGTTCTTC.

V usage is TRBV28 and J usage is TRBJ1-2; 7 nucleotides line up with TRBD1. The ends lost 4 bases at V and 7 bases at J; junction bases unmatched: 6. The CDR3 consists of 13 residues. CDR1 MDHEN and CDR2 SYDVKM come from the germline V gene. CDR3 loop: CASSSTGTRGYTF. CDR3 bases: TGTGCCAGCAGTTCGACAGGGACTCGTGGCTACACCTTC.

CDR3 in DNA: TGTGCCAGCAGCTTAAGGGCGTCCACCGGGGAGCTGTTTTTT. Its protein product is CASSLRASTGELFF. The chain couples TRBV11-3 to TRBJ2-2; D is undetermined. Trimming pared 2 bases from V and 4 bases from J, leaving 8 bases between. The CDR3 runs to 14 residues. Germline CDR1 reads SGHNT; CDR2 reads YENEEA.

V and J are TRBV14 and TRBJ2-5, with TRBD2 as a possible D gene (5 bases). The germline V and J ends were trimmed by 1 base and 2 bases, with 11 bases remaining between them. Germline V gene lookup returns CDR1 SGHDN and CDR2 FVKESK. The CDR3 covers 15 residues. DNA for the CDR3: TGTGCCAGCAGCCAAGTTTTCGGCGGGCAAGAGACCCAGTACTTC. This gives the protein CASSQVFGGQETQYF.

The CDR3: CASSLGLAWGDTQYF. CDR3 in DNA: TGTGCCAGCAGCTTGGGACTAGCATGGGGAGATACGCAGTATTTT. This chain uses TRBV7-2 with TRBJ2-3, with 9 bases aligning to TRBD2. CDR3 size: 15 residues. Trimming took 3 bases from V and 5 from J; bases not matched to a gene: 6. Germline V gene data show CDR1 as SGHTA and CDR2 as FQGNSA.

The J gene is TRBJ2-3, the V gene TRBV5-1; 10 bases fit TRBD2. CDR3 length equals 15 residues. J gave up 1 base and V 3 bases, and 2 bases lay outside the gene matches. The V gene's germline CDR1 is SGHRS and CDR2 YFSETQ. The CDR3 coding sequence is TGCGCCAGCAGCTCAGGGACTAGCGGCACAGATACGCAGTATTTT. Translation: CASSSGTSGTDTQYF.

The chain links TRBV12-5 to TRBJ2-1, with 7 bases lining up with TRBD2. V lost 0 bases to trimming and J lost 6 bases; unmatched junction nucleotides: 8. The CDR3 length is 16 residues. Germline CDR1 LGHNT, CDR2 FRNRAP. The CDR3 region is CASGLVRGGFSNEQFF. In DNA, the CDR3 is TGTGCTAGTGGTTTGGTGCGGGGAGGGTTCAGCAATGAGCAGTTCTTC.

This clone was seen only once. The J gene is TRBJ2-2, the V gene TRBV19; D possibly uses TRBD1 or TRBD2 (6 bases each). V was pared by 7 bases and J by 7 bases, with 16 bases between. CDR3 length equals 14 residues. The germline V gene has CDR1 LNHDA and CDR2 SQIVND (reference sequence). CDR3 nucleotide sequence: TGTGCCAGTATTTCCCTCGGGGGCGTCGGGGAGCTGTTTTTT. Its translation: CASISLGGVGELFF. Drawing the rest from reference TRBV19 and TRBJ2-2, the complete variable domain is DGGITQSPKYLFRKEGQNVTLSCEQNLNHDAMYWYRQDPGQGLRLIYYSQIVNDFQKGDIAEGYSVSREKKESFPLTVTSAQKNPTAFYLCASISLGGVGELFFGEGSRLTVL.

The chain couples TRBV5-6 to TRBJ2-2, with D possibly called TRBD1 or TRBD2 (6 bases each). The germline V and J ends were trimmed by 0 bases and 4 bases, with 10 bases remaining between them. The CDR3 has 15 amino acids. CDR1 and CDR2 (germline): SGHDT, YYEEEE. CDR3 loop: CASSLAGAFTGELFF. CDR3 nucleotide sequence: TGTGCCAGCAGCTTGGCGGGGGCCTTCACCGGGGAGCTGTTTTTT.